This TCR beta chain is drawn from a study of cytomegalovirus exposure and HLA in healthy donors. Primers for the PCR totalled 60 Vbeta and 13 Jbeta. The method was immunoSEQ multiplex PCR; TCRdb's version includes in-frame clones alone and lacks a portion of them. The sample has 100,000 to 150,000 clones; 75% to 85% are singletons. Worth noting for this clone: Its target is not known.

The CDR3 totals 14 residues. Trimming took off 6 bases at V and 1 base at J, with 11 bases between the two ends. Germline V gene data show CDR1 as MNHNS and CDR2 as SASEGT. Study-level points and caveats: Reports credit the classifier with highly specific, highly sensitive diagnosis of cytomegalovirus status. Segments of the TCR beta V type were, in most cases, productive about 87% or about 30% of the time in an earlier analysis.

Input material: PBMCs. The rearrangement links TRBV6-1 to TRBJ2-3, with D possibly being TRBD2 (5 bases). The sequence was obtained from a man in his thirties or forties in good health and CMV-seropositive. The CDR3 DNA follows: TGTGCCAGCAGCAGCATCGGGGGCACAGATACGCAGTATTTT. As protein: CASSSIGGTDTQYF.